These 31 T cell receptor beta chains were all obtained from the same sample, sequenced in a study of blood T cell repertoires in COVID-19. Generated by immunoSEQ multiplex PCR, the TCRdb table keeps only in-frame clones and is missing some. The sample contains about 340,000 clones, 92% of which appear only once. Sequences were obtained from PBMCs or T cells enriched from blood (not recorded which). These receptors all come from a woman in her twenties or thirties who had recovered from COVID-19.

The gene calls are TRBV10-3 and TRBJ2-3; 9 bases match TRBD1. J gave up 3 bases and V 6 bases, and 7 bases lay outside the gene matches. This CDR3 contains 15 residues. Germline V gene lookup returns CDR1 ENHRY and CDR2 SYGVKD. The CDR3 coding sequence is TGTGCCATCAGCCCGGGACAGGGAAAGACAGATACGCAGTATTTT. Its translation: CAISPGQGKTDTQYF.

CDR3: CAISPLAGGSRYEQYF. The CDR3 region has the DNA TGTGCCATCAGTCCACTAGCGGGGGGAAGCAGGTACGAGCAGTACTTC. The chain has TRBV10-3 and TRBJ2-7, with TRBD2 matching over 12 bases. Germline trimming cut 5 bases from V and 4 bases from J; bases unmatched to any gene: 9. The germline V gene has CDR1 ENHRY and CDR2 SYGVKD. This CDR3 has 16 residues.

The gene calls are TRBV19 and TRBJ2-6; no definite D call. CDR1 LNHDA and CDR2 SQIVND come from the germline V gene (reference sequence). CDR3 size: 13 residues. V lost 6 bases, J lost 2 bases, and 5 bases lay in between. CDR3 amino acids: CASRGAGANVLTF. The CDR3 DNA reads as TGTGCCAGTAGGGGCGCTGGGGCCAACGTCCTGACTTTC.

The V call is TRBV19, the J call TRBJ1-5, with a weak D call TRBD1 (5 bases). V lost 5 bases, J lost 6 bases, and 17 bases lay in between. This CDR3 comprises 15 residues. CDR1 is LNHDA and CDR2 is SQIVND in the germline V gene (reference sequence). The CDR3 protein is CASSASGGAGQPQHF. For the CDR3, the DNA is TGTGCCAGTAGTGCCTCGGGAGGGGCGGGTCAGCCCCAGCATTTT.

The chain couples TRBV7-9 to TRBJ1-4, with D possibly matching TRBD1 (5 bases). This CDR3 is 15 amino acids long. Germline CDR1 is SEHNR and CDR2 is FQNEAQ (reference sequence). The V end was cut by 1 base, the J end by 6 bases, with 12 bases between. The CDR3 here is CASSLVGGADEKLFF. CDR3 bases: TGTGCCAGCAGCTTAGTCGGGGGAGCGGATGAAAAACTGTTTTTT.

The gene calls are TRBV5-1 and TRBJ2-3; D call uncertain. Per germline, CDR1 SGHRS and CDR2 YFSETQ. This CDR3 is built from 13 residues. V was shortened by 4 bases and J by 2 bases, with 8 bases between the two germline ends. The CDR3: CASSTQITDTQYF. The DNA for the CDR3 is TGCGCCAGCAGCACACAAATCACAGATACGCAGTATTTT. The full variable domain, completed using reference TRBV5-1 and TRBJ2-3, is KAGVTQTPRYLIKTRGQQVTLSCSPISGHRSVSWYQQTPGQGLQFLFEYFSETQRNKGNFPGRFSGRQFSNSRSEMNVSTLELGDSALYLCASSTQITDTQYFGPGTRLTVL.

The CDR3: CATSEARGVSTDTQYF. As DNA, the CDR3 is TGTGCCACCAGTGAGGCCAGGGGGGTCAGCACAGATACGCAGTATTTT. The chain joins TRBV24-1 to TRBJ2-3; D might be TRBD1 (7 bases). The CDR3 is 16 residues long. V was clipped by 4 bases and J by 0 bases, with 13 bases between them. The V gene's germline CDR1 is KGHDR and CDR2 SFDVKD.

The chain couples TRBV7-8 to TRBJ2-3; 13 bases are shared with TRBD2. Looked up from germline, CDR1 is SGHVS and CDR2 is FQNEAQ. After removal of 5 bases from V and 2 bases from J, the junction contained 4 bases not matched to a gene. This CDR3 has 16 residues. The CDR3 DNA is TGTGCCAGCAGCGCGGGACTAGCGGGGTTCACAGATACGCAGTATTTT. It translates to CASSAGLAGFTDTQYF.

The chain employs TRBV28 and TRBJ1-1; D is unclear. The V gene's germline CDR1 is MDHEN and CDR2 SYDVKM. The length of the CDR3 is 14 residues. V was clipped by 2 bases and J by 1 base, with 8 bases between them. The DNA of the CDR3 is TGTGCCAGCAGTTTAACTAGAGGGAACACTGAAGCTTTCTTT. Its translation is CASSLTRGNTEAFF.

This chain uses TRBV4-2 with TRBJ2-2; 9 positions match TRBD1. This CDR3 is built from 16 residues. Germline V gives CDR1 LGHNA, CDR2 YNFKEQ. J lost 0 bases, V lost 4 bases, and 3 bases had no gene match. CDR3 amino acids: CASSLGTGSNTGELFF. The DNA for the CDR3 is TGTGCCAGCAGCCTAGGGACAGGGTCGAACACCGGGGAGCTGTTTTTT.

This clone has more than one count but fewer than ten. This rearrangement joins TRBV19 to TRBJ1-1; D is ambiguous. Germline CDR1 reads LNHDA; CDR2 reads SQIVND (reference sequence). The CDR3 is made up of 16 amino acids. V was shortened by 1 base and J by 1 base, with 13 bases between the two germline ends. The CDR3 is CASSIGGLIRNTEAFF. CDR3 in DNA: TGTGCCAGTAGTATAGGCGGACTTATACGGAACACTGAAGCTTTCTTT.

The J gene is TRBJ2-1, the V gene TRBV5-4, with unresolved D. Germline loops: CDR1 SGHNT, CDR2 YYREEE (reference sequence). CDR3 length: 14 residues. V was cut by 1 base and J by 9 bases, with 14 bases left in between. As DNA, the CDR3 is TGTGCCAGCAGCTTGCGGTCGGGTGCTGGTGAGCAGTTCTTC. Residues: CASSLRSGAGEQFF.

The chain uses TRBV14 and TRBJ1-6; D might be TRBD1 (6 bases). Germline V gives CDR1 SGHDN, CDR2 FVKESK. This CDR3 is 19 amino acids long. V gave up 0 bases and J gave up 2 bases, with 17 bases separating them. The DNA of the CDR3 is TGTGCCAGCAGCCAAGATGTCTCCGGGAGGGGGACCTATAATTCACCCCTCCACTTT. This sequence encodes CASSQDVSGRGTYNSPLHF. Full variable domain (missing parts from reference TRBV14 and TRBJ1-6): EAGVTQFPSHSVIEKGQTVTLRCDPISGHDNLYWYRRVMGKEIKFLLHFVKESKQDESGMPNNRFLAERTGGTYSTLKVQPAELEDSGVYFCASSQDVSGRGTYNSPLHFGNGTRLTVT.

The chain employs TRBV6-2 or TRBV6-3 and TRBJ2-1; 12 bases line up with TRBD2. There are 14 residues in the CDR3. Germline CDR1 and CDR2: MNHEY and SVGEGT. J was trimmed by 7 bases and V by 4 bases; bases with no gene match: 2. The CDR3 sequence is CASSSSGRVNEQFF. Written as DNA, the CDR3 is TGTGCCAGCAGTTCTAGCGGGAGGGTTAATGAGCAGTTCTTC.

Details on this clone: Likely a read error: the CDR3 ends without its conserved phenylalanine or tryptophan. Because the CDR3's place on the DNA is in doubt, the DNA is left out and the CDR3 is given as listed by TCRdb. The chain has TRBV18 and TRBJ1-2; whether TRBD1, the table's D call, matches the DNA was not checked. Germline V CDR1 and CDR2: KGHSH, LQKENI. The CDR3 is 9 amino acids long, termini counted. CDR3 amino acids: CASSPRQGS.

CDR3 amino acids: CASSLGQPGAGANVLTF. DNA for the CDR3: TGCGCCAGCAGCTTGGGACAGCCTGGCGCTGGGGCCAACGTCCTGACTTTC. The chain joins TRBV5-1 to TRBJ2-6; perhaps TRBD1 as D (5 bases). V was trimmed by 0 bases and J by 2 bases, leaving 12 bases between them. Germline values: CDR1 SGHRS, CDR2 YFSETQ. The CDR3 spans 17 residues.

This chain links TRBV25-1 with TRBJ1-1; TRBD1 might be the D (6 bases). Per the germline V gene, CDR1 is MGHDK and CDR2 is SYGVNS. V gave up 5 bases and J gave up 5 bases, with 12 bases separating them. This CDR3 has 13 residues. CDR3 in DNA: TGTGCCAGCAGTAGGGCAGGGGCGACTGAAGCTTTCTTT. It codes for CASSRAGATEAFF.

The rearrangement uses TRBV6-2 or TRBV6-3 and TRBJ1-5; D is unresolved. V dropped 6 bases and J dropped 0 bases, with 9 bases sitting between them. The CDR3 contains 14 residues. CDR1 is MNHEY, CDR2 SVGEGT, per germline. In DNA, the CDR3 is TGTGCCAGCAGCCCAGTTAGTAGCAATCAGCCCCAGCATTTT. Translated, it gives CASSPVSSNQPQHF.

As to this clone: The sample contains more than one DNA sequence encoding this CDR3. The chain links TRBV6-6 to TRBJ2-7, with unresolved D. The germline gives CDR1 MNHNY, CDR2 SVGAGI (reference sequence). This CDR3 has 12 amino acids. V lost 2 bases to trimming and J lost 4 bases, with 6 bases between them. This chain's CDR3 is CASSYRGYEQYF. The CDR3 DNA reads TGTGCCAGCAGTTACAGAGGTTACGAGCAGTACTTC.

This CDR3 reads CATSDGQGGRAFF. CDR3 bases: TGTGCCACCAGTGACGGACAGGGAGGGAGGGCTTTCTTT. The chain recombines TRBV24-1 with TRBJ1-1; 8 bases are a match to TRBD1. Germline loops: CDR1 KGHDR, CDR2 SFDVKD. The length of the CDR3 is 13 residues. Losses at the gene ends were 4 bases for V and 11 bases for J; bases not matched to a gene: 8.

The gene calls are TRBV3-1 (or the pseudogene TRBV3-2) and TRBJ2-7; D perhaps matches TRBD2 (5 bases). Germline lookup yields CDR1 LGHDT and CDR2 YNNKEL (reference sequence). The CDR3 runs 13 residues. V gave up 0 bases and J gave up 7 bases, with 10 bases separating them. Written as DNA, the CDR3 is TGTGCCAGCAGCCAAGATATCGGCGGGGAGCAGTACTTC. Protein sequence: CASSQDIGGEQYF.

CDR3 amino acids: CASSLGGRTISDEQFF. DNA for the CDR3: TGTGCCAGCAGCTTAGGCGGTCGGACTATCAGCGATGAGCAGTTCTTC. The chain couples TRBV11-3 to TRBJ2-1; D is perhaps TRBD2 (6 bases). Germline assignment: CDR1 SGHNT and CDR2 YENEEA. The CDR3 spans 16 residues. The germline V and J ends were trimmed by 1 base and 8 bases, with 18 bases remaining between them. Based on the CDR3 plus reference TRBV11-3 and TRBJ2-1, the full variable domain is EAGVVQSPRYKIIEKKQPVAFWCNPISGHNTLYWYLQNLGQGPELLIRYENEEAVDDSQLPKDRFSAERLKGVDSTLKIQPAELGDSAVYLCASSLGGRTISDEQFFGPGTRLTVL.

About this clone: Within the sample, other DNA sequences also encode this same CDR3. The CDR3: CASSIDPGAYEQYF. The DNA for the CDR3 is TGTGCCAGTAGTATAGATCCGGGTGCCTACGAGCAGTACTTC. J is TRBJ2-7 and V is TRBV19; D remains ambiguous. The CDR3 totals 14 residues. The germline V and J ends were trimmed by 0 bases and 2 bases, with 8 bases remaining between them. Germline loops: CDR1 LNHDA, CDR2 SQIVND (reference sequence).

The J gene is TRBJ2-4, the V gene TRBV11-3; 7 bases map to TRBD1. The trim removed 5 bases at V and 4 bases at J, leaving 5 bases unmatched. Germline V lookup: CDR1 SGHNT, CDR2 YENEEA. This CDR3 has 14 residues. CDR3 region: CASSPGQQKNIQYF. CDR3 bases: TGTGCCAGCAGCCCGGGACAGCAGAAAAACATTCAGTACTTC.

V and J are TRBV9 and TRBJ1-2, with D possibly matching TRBD1 (6 bases). V was clipped by 0 bases and J by 4 bases, with 13 bases between them. This CDR3 spans 15 amino acids. The germline gives CDR1 SGDLS, CDR2 YYNGEE. This CDR3 reads CASSVASDSSYGYTF. The CDR3 nucleotides read TGTGCCAGCAGCGTAGCCTCGGACAGCTCCTATGGCTACACCTTC.

The chain has TRBV9 and TRBJ2-5, with D maybe TRBD2 (5 bases). This CDR3 region has 14 residues. Trimming left V 4 bases short and J 3 bases short, with 13 bases between. Germline values: CDR1 SGDLS, CDR2 YYNGEE. CDR3 loop: CASSPPAGEETQYF. In nucleotides, the CDR3 is TGTGCCAGCAGCCCCCCGGCCGGGGAAGAGACCCAGTACTTC.

The V and J genes are TRBV5-1 and TRBJ1-1; D not resolved. V was cut by 2 bases and J by 3 bases, with 11 bases left in between. Germline V gives CDR1 SGHRS, CDR2 YFSETQ. The CDR3 is 14 residues long. CDR3 sequence: CASSLVRRDTEAFF. CDR3 DNA sequence: TGCGCCAGCAGCTTAGTTCGGCGGGACACTGAAGCTTTCTTT. Drawing the rest from reference TRBV5-1 and TRBJ1-1, the complete variable domain is KAGVTQTPRYLIKTRGQQVTLSCSPISGHRSVSWYQQTPGQGLQFLFEYFSETQRNKGNFPGRFSGRQFSNSRSEMNVSTLELGDSALYLCASSLVRRDTEAFFGQGTRLTVV.

The rearrangement uses TRBV5-8 and TRBJ1-1, with D tentatively TRBD1 (5 bases). Germline V gene data show CDR1 as SGHTS and CDR2 as YDEGEE. The CDR3 length is 17 residues. Trimming removed 2 bases at V and 5 bases at J, with 22 bases between. DNA for the CDR3: TGTGCCAGCAGCTTCCGCGTCAGCTCCTCCGGGGGGACTGAAGCTTTCTTT. Translating gives CASSFRVSSSGGTEAFF. Drawing the rest from reference TRBV5-8 and TRBJ1-1, the complete variable domain is EAGVTQSPTHLIKTRGQQATLRCSPISGHTSVYWYQQALGLGLQFLLWYDEGEERNRGNFPPRFSGRQFPNYSSELNVNALELEDSALYLCASSFRVSSSGGTEAFFGQGTRLTVV.

The chain uses TRBV29-1 and TRBJ1-1; D is possibly TRBD1 (5 bases). Trimming took off 4 bases at V and 0 bases at J, with 9 bases between the two ends. This CDR3 has 13 residues. Germline V gives CDR1 SQVTM, CDR2 ANQGSEA. CDR3 sequence: CSVAPRVNTEAFF. The CDR3 DNA sequence: TGCAGCGTTGCCCCCAGGGTGAACACTGAAGCTTTCTTT.

This clone appeared once. The rearrangement uses TRBV28 and TRBJ1-2; the D is unclear. This CDR3 spans 16 amino acids. Germline V gene sequence: CDR1 MDHEN, CDR2 SYDVKM. The V end lost 5 bases, the J end lost 6 bases, and 22 bases lay between the germline ends. CDR3 bases: TGTGCCAGCAGTAACGGAGGCTCCCGCCCTAGAAATGGCTACACCTTC. Translating it yields CASSNGGSRPRNGYTF.

J is TRBJ2-7 and V is TRBV24-1; D may be TRBD2 (7 bases). There are 13 residues in the CDR3. V shed 6 bases and J shed 2 bases, with 10 bases lying between them. CDR1 and CDR2 (germline): KGHDR, SFDVKD. The CDR3 here is CATSRGAAYEQYF. The CDR3 DNA reads as TGTGCCACCAGTCGGGGGGCTGCCTACGAGCAGTACTTC.